A selection of T cell receptor beta chains follows, all from one sample in a study of blood T cell repertoires in COVID-19. The method was immunoSEQ multiplex PCR; TCRdb's version includes in-frame clones alone and lacks a portion of them. The table lists more than 200,000 clones, around 84% of them singletons. Material for sequencing was peripheral blood. The source is a man aged 55 to 70 with acute or convalescent COVID-19. CDR3s include the opening cysteine and the closing phenylalanine or tryptophan. D genes are given only for firm matches. Size values are once, few and many counts, or a class for expanded clones, and some rows have none.

clone size | CDR3 length | J gene | D gene | V gene | CDR3 protein | CDR3 DNA
. | 14 | TRBJ1-2 | TRBD1 | TRBV15 | CATSRDRGHYGYTF | TGTGCCACCAGCAGAGACAGGGGGCACTATGGCTACACCTTC
. | 13 | TRBJ1-3 | . | TRBV30 | CAWSVRGGDTIYF | TGTGCCTGGAGTGTACGTGGAGGAGACACCATATATTTT
. | 15 | TRBJ1-3 | . | TRBV6-1 | CASSEVGVSGNTIYF | TGTGCCAGCAGTGAAGTAGGAGTCTCTGGAAACACCATATATTTT
. | 14 | TRBJ2-1 | TRBD2 | TRBV28 | CASSLAGGPNEQFF | TGTGCCAGCAGTTTAGCGGGAGGGCCCAATGAGCAGTTCTTC
. | 15 | TRBJ2-1 | . | TRBV19 | CASSMSSARAAEQFF | TGTGCCAGTAGTATGAGTAGCGCACGAGCGGCTGAGCAGTTCTTC
. | 14 | TRBJ1-1 | TRBD1 | TRBV19 | CATRTGLMNTEAFF | TGTGCCACTCGGACAGGCCTGATGAACACTGAAGCTTTCTTT
. | 16 | TRBJ1-3 | . | TRBV19 | CASTLGPRGSGNTIYF | TGTGCCAGTACCCTAGGGCCCAGGGGCTCTGGAAACACCATATATTTT
. | 15 | TRBJ1-2 | . | TRBV5-1 | CASSLASGVGNGYTF | TGCGCCAGCAGCTTGGCCTCGGGGGTTGGAAATGGCTACACCTTC
. | 13 | TRBJ2-5 | TRBD1 | TRBV18 | CASSPGQLETQYF | TGTGCCAGCTCACCGGGACAGTTAGAGACCCAGTACTTC
. | 12 | TRBJ2-7 | . | TRBV3-1/TRBV3-2 | CASSQNTYEQYF | TGTGCCAGCAGCCAAAATACCTACGAGCAGTACTTC
. | 16 | TRBJ2-7 | TRBD2 | TRBV6-5 | CASSSPGLAGGYEQYF | TGTGCCAGCAGTTCACCCGGACTAGCGGGAGGCTACGAGCAGTACTTC
. | 13 | TRBJ1-5 | . | TRBV6-5 | CASSYQVGQPQHF | TGTGCCAGCAGTTATCAGGTTGGGCAGCCCCAGCATTTT
. | 13 | TRBJ1-6 | . | TRBV12-3/TRBV12-4 | CASSLLSNSPLHF | TGTGCCAGCAGTTTATTGAGCAATTCACCCCTCCACTTT
. | 14 | TRBJ1-4 | . | TRBV3-1/TRBV3-2 | CASSQGATNEKLFF | TGTGCCAGCAGCCAAGGCGCAACTAATGAAAAACTGTTTTTT
. | 12 | TRBJ1-1 | . | TRBV28 | CASSWSQAEAFF | TGTGCCAGCAGTTGGTCTCAGGCTGAAGCTTTCTTT
. | 20 | TRBJ2-4 | . | TRBV21-1 | CASSGLAGGQSPQEENIQYF | TGTGCCAGCAGCGGACTAGCGGGGGGGCAATCCCCCCAGGAAGAAAACATTCAGTACTTC
. | 15 | TRBJ1-3 | TRBD1 | TRBV18 | CASSSGQVLMNTIYF | TGTGCCAGCTCATCGGGACAGGTTCTTATGAACACCATATATTTT
. | 15 | TRBJ1-5 | . | TRBV19 | CASSNLRKGNQPQHF | TGTGCCAGTAGTAACCTGAGGAAGGGCAATCAGCCCCAGCATTTT
. | 17 | TRBJ2-7 | TRBD1 | TRBV7-2 | CASSSSFTGGASNEQYF | TGTGCCAGCAGCTCAAGCTTCACAGGGGGCGCAAGCAACGAGCAGTACTTC
. | 13 | TRBJ2-7 | . | TRBV7-8 | CASSPGVFHEQYF | TGTGCCAGCAGCCCCGGGGTTTTCCACGAGCAGTACTTC
. | 14 | TRBJ1-1 | . | TRBV25-1 | CASSEAGGNTEAFF | TGTGCCAGCAGTGAAGCGGGAGGGAACACTGAAGCTTTCTTT
. | 17 | TRBJ1-6 | TRBD1 | TRBV28 | CASRSTGTGGPGSPLHF | TGTGCCAGCAGGTCGACCGGGACAGGGGGCCCGGGGTCACCCCTCCACTTT
. | 13 | TRBJ2-3 | TRBD1 | TRBV19 | CATHRGSTDTQYF | TGTGCCACCCACAGGGGTAGCACAGATACGCAGTATTTT
. | 19 | TRBJ2-5 | TRBD2 | TRBV7-6 | CASSHWTLPVAGGQETQYF | TGTGCCAGCAGCCATTGGACCCTACCCGTAGCGGGGGGGCAGGAGACCCAGTACTTC
few | 15 | TRBJ1-6 | . | TRBV7-8 | CASSLASVNNSPLHF | TGTGCCAGCAGCTTAGCGTCGGTGAATAATTCACCCCTCCACTTT
few | 14 | TRBJ1-1 | . | TRBV2 | CASSWRQSPGEAFF | TGTGCCAGCAGTTGGCGACAGAGCCCAGGTGAAGCTTTCTTT
. | 19 | TRBJ2-7 | TRBD2 | TRBV7-9 | CASSAEKASGRFSSYEQYF | TGTGCCAGCAGCGCCGAGAAGGCTAGCGGGAGGTTTTCCTCCTACGAGCAGTACTTC
. | 15 | TRBJ2-7 | TRBD2 | TRBV7-2 | CASSYDSGAYYEQYF | TGTGCCAGCAGCTATGATAGCGGGGCTTACTACGAGCAGTACTTC
. | 14 | TRBJ2-2 | . | TRBV10-3 | CATTAGQTTGELFF | TGTGCCACCACAGCCGGACAGACCACCGGGGAGCTGTTTTTT
. | 15 | TRBJ2-1 | TRBD2 | TRBV4-1 | CASSQGRLATQRQFF | TGCGCCAGCAGCCAAGGAAGACTAGCGACTCAAAGGCAGTTCTTC
once | 13 | TRBJ2-5 | . | TRBV5-1 | CASSGQPIETQYF | TGCGCCAGCAGTGGACAGCCAATAGAGACCCAGTACTTC
. | 13 | TRBJ1-1 | . | TRBV12-3/TRBV12-4 | CASSYSGVTEAFF | TGTGCCAGCAGCTATAGCGGGGTCACTGAAGCTTTCTTT
once | 17 | TRBJ2-3 | TRBD2 | TRBV2 | CASSTDPLGGGTDTQYF | TGTGCCAGCAGTACCGACCCCCTGGGGGGGGGCACAGATACGCAGTATTTT
. | 14 | TRBJ1-1 | . | TRBV7-2 | CASSLGSGWRRAFF | TGTGCCAGCAGCTTAGGTTCGGGTTGGCGCCGAGCTTTCTTT
. | 14 | TRBJ2-2 | TRBD1 | TRBV9 | CASSTRQGAGELFF | TGTGCCAGCAGCACCCGACAGGGGGCCGGGGAGCTGTTTTTT
few | 13 | TRBJ1-1 | TRBD1 | TRBV10-1 | CASTPGTGVEAFF | TGCGCCAGCACCCCCGGGACAGGGGTAGAAGCTTTCTTT
. | 14 | TRBJ2-3 | TRBD2 | TRBV2 | CASVTSASTDTQYF | TGTGCCAGCGTCACTAGCGCGAGCACAGATACGCAGTATTTT
. | 19 | TRBJ2-7 | TRBD2 | TRBV19 | CASSALGRGARKPTYEQYF | TGTGCCAGTAGTGCCCTAGGGCGGGGGGCGAGGAAACCTACCTACGAGCAGTACTTC
once | 15 | TRBJ2-7 | TRBD1 | TRBV6-6 | CASSYSATGDYEQYF | TGTGCCAGCAGTTACTCGGCGACAGGGGACTACGAGCAGTACTTC
. | 17 | TRBJ1-3 | . | TRBV7-9 | CASSPDLGGVAGNTIYF | TGTGCCAGCAGCCCCGATCTGGGAGGAGTTGCTGGAAACACCATATATTTT
. | 12 | TRBJ2-1 | . | TRBV19 | CASSSRRGEQFF | TGTGCCAGTAGTTCCCGACGAGGTGAGCAGTTCTTC
. | 14 | TRBJ2-7 | . | TRBV5-1 | CASRTSTDPYEQYF | TGCGCCAGCAGGACGTCGACAGATCCCTACGAGCAGTACTTC
few | 16 | TRBJ2-3 | TRBD2 | TRBV10-3 | CAISEFSGSSADTQYF | TGTGCCATCAGTGAATTTAGCGGGAGTTCAGCAGATACGCAGTATTTT
. | 16 | TRBJ1-5 | . | TRBV3-1/TRBV3-2 | CASSQAPWLSNQPQHF | TGTGCCAGCAGCCAAGCGCCGTGGCTTAGCAATCAGCCCCAGCATTTT
. | 15 | TRBJ2-6 | . | TRBV19 | CASSPTLSGANVLTF | TGTGCCAGTAGCCCAACTCTATCTGGGGCCAACGTCCTGACTTTC
. | 15 | TRBJ2-7 | . | TRBV6-5 | CASSYSDRTVYEQYF | TGTGCCAGCAGTTACTCCGACAGGACCGTTTACGAGCAGTACTTC
. | 12 | TRBJ2-3 | . | TRBV7-9 | CASSSTVGTQYF | TGTGCCAGCAGCTCGACAGTTGGCACGCAGTATTTT
few | 15 | TRBJ1-6 | . | TRBV7-3 | CASSLLGQFNSPLHF | TGTGCCAGCAGCTTACTCGGACAGTTTAATTCACCCCTCCACTTT
once | 15 | TRBJ1-6 | . | TRBV6-1 | CASSEQGLGNSPLHF | TGTGCCAGCAGTGAACAGGGGCTCGGAAATTCACCCCTCCACTTT
once | 12 | TRBJ2-1 | TRBD1 | TRBV29-1 | CSVDRGSNEQFF | TGCAGCGTCGACAGGGGAAGCAATGAGCAGTTCTTC